These 21 T cell receptor beta chains came from one sample sequenced in a study of blood T cell repertoires in COVID-19. Produced via immunoSEQ multiplex PCR; TCRdb's table is partial and in-frame only. The table lists some 340,000 clones, about 87% of them singletons. The sequencing input was PBMCs or T cells enriched from blood (not recorded which). Source of these receptors: a woman aged 30 to 39 who had recovered from COVID-19.

The chain has TRBV29-1 and TRBJ1-1; D may be TRBD1 (5 bases). CDR3 size: 13 residues. The V end was cut by 5 bases, the J end by 5 bases, with 15 bases between. CDR1 is SQVTM, CDR2 ANQGSEA, per germline. The CDR3 nucleotides read TGCAGCGTTCAAGGGGCCGGTGGGACTGAAGCTTTCTTT. Translation gives CSVQGAGGTEAFF.

J is TRBJ1-6 and V is TRBV30; 8 nucleotides match TRBD1. CDR3 length: 14 residues. V trimming: 7 bases; J trimming: 7 bases; junction bases outside the gene matches: 9. Germline V gene lookup returns CDR1 GTSNPN and CDR2 SVGIG (reference sequence). The CDR3 region has the DNA TGTGCCTCACTAAGGACAGGGAGGAATTCACCCCTCCACTTT. This translates into CASLRTGRNSPLHF.

This clone came up once. The gene calls are TRBV9 and TRBJ2-5, with TRBD1 matching over 7 bases. V shed 2 bases and J 2 bases; nucleotides not matched to a gene: 0. Germline V gives CDR1 SGDLS, CDR2 YYNGEE. This CDR3 has 13 residues. The CDR3 is CASSVGQQETQYF. In DNA, the CDR3 is TGTGCCAGCAGCGTGGGACAGCAAGAGACCCAGTACTTC. The full variable domain, in which reference TRBV9 and TRBJ2-5 provide the parts outside the CDR3, is DSGVTQTPKHLITATGQRVTLRCSPRSGDLSVYWYQQSLDQGLQFLIQYYNGEERAKGNILERFSAQQFPDLHSELNLSSLELGDSALYFCASSVGQQETQYFGPGTRLLVL.

The rearrangement links TRBV4-3 to TRBJ2-5; TRBD1 might be the D (7 bases). The germline V gene encodes CDR1 LGHNA and CDR2 YSLEER. This CDR3 comprises 15 residues. The V end was cut by 0 bases, the J end by 5 bases, with 13 bases between. In DNA form, the CDR3 reads TGCGCCAGCAGCCAAGATCAGGGGGGTTTTGAGACCCAGTACTTC. It specifies CASSQDQGGFETQYF.

The chain couples TRBV3-1 (or the pseudogene TRBV3-2) to TRBJ1-5; 7 bases line up with TRBD1. The V gene end was trimmed by 3 bases and the J gene end by 0 bases; junction bases not matched to a gene: 11. From germline, CDR1 is LGHDT and CDR2 YNNKEL (reference sequence). The CDR3 sequence is 18 residues long. The CDR3 nucleotides read TGTGCCAGCAGCCATGGACAGGCGGCGGGGTTTAGCAATCAGCCCCAGCATTTT. Its translation is CASSHGQAAGFSNQPQHF.

The V gene is TRBV6-4, the J gene TRBJ2-3, with TRBD2 matching 12 bases. CDR1 is MRHNA and CDR2 is SNTAGT in the germline V gene. Trimming cost V 5 bases and J 4 bases; bases outside gene matches: 4. The CDR3 totals 15 residues. CDR3 loop: CASSRTSGASDTQYF. CDR3 nucleotides: TGTGCCAGCAGTAGGACTAGCGGGGCGTCAGATACGCAGTATTTT.

This clone was recorded once. The rearrangement joins TRBV6-5 to TRBJ2-5; 9 bases are shared with TRBD2. The V gene end was trimmed by 6 bases and the J gene end by 5 bases; junction bases not matched to a gene: 4. CDR3 length: 13 amino acids. CDR1 is MNHEY, CDR2 SVGAGI, per germline. The CDR3 sequence is CASRNSGGETQYF. The CDR3 DNA sequence: TGTGCCAGCAGAAATAGCGGGGGTGAGACCCAGTACTTC.

The chain employs TRBV12-3 or TRBV12-4 and TRBJ2-1; D is undetermined. Trimming left V 6 bases short and J 3 bases short, with 9 bases between. The CDR3 is 13 amino acids. CDR3 coding DNA: TGTGCCAGCAGGTTGAGGCTCTACAATGAGCAGTTCTTC. Protein sequence: CASRLRLYNEQFF.

The gene calls are TRBV5-1 and TRBJ2-1; 9 nucleotides line up with TRBD1. Looked up from germline, CDR1 is SGHRS and CDR2 is YFSETQ. J was trimmed by 1 base and V by 4 bases; bases with no gene match: 15. The CDR3 sequence is 19 residues long. The CDR3 protein is CASSRFTSGTGWSYNEQFF. As DNA, the CDR3 is TGCGCCAGCAGCCGGTTCACCTCCGGGACAGGGTGGTCCTACAATGAGCAGTTCTTC.

The chain joins TRBV7-6 to TRBJ1-6; 9 bases line up with TRBD1. The CDR3 loop spans 16 amino acids. The germline gives CDR1 SGHVS, CDR2 FNYEAQ. With V trimmed by 5 bases and J by 9 bases, 11 bases remained unmatched. The CDR3 loop is CASSLLGQGRASPLHF. CDR3 DNA: TGTGCCAGCAGCCTCCTCGGACAGGGGAGGGCTTCACCCCTCCACTTT.

This rearrangement joins TRBV6-5 to TRBJ1-3; the match to TRBD1 covers 7 bases. The CDR3 is 16 residues long. J gave up 4 bases and V 0 bases, and 6 bases lay outside the gene matches. From germline, CDR1 is MNHEY and CDR2 SVGAGI. The CDR3 sequence: CASSYSLRGPGNTIYF. CDR3 bases: TGTGCCAGCAGTTACTCTTTAAGGGGGCCGGGAAACACCATATATTTT.

The V gene is TRBV19, the J gene TRBJ1-4; D call uncertain. CDR1 LNHDA and CDR2 SQIVND come from the germline V gene (reference sequence). Trimming took off 3 bases at V and 0 bases at J, with 5 bases between the two ends. The CDR3 loop spans 14 amino acids. The CDR3 DNA follows: TGTGCCAGTAGTATCCGGGCAACTAATGAAAAACTGTTTTTT. It is translated as CASSIRATNEKLFF.

This sequence joins TRBV5-4 and TRBJ1-1; D gene uncertain. The CDR3 spans 16 residues. Germline CDR1 reads SGHNT; CDR2 reads YYREEE (reference sequence). V was cut by 5 bases and J by 3 bases, with 20 bases left in between. CDR3 sequence: CASSPGGRWEDTEAFF. In DNA form, the CDR3 reads TGTGCCAGCAGTCCTGGCGGGAGATGGGAGGACACTGAAGCTTTCTTT. Together with reference TRBV5-4 and TRBJ1-1, the CDR3 gives the full variable domain: ETGVTQSPTHLIKTRGQQVTLRCSSQSGHNTVSWYQQALGQGPQFIFQYYREEENGRGNFPPRFSGLQFPNYSSELNVNALELDDSALYLCASSPGGRWEDTEAFFGQGTRLTVV.

The rearrangement joins TRBV2 to TRBJ1-4; tentatively, D is TRBD1 (5 bases). V lost 10 bases to trimming and J lost 5 bases, with 20 bases between them. Per germline, CDR1 SNHLY and CDR2 FYNNEI. The CDR3 contains 15 residues. CDR3 DNA: TGTGCCAACACAAGGATGACAGTCCCAAATGAAAAACTGTTTTTT. Translating gives CANTRMTVPNEKLFF.

The J gene is TRBJ1-4, the V gene TRBV2; a possible D gene is TRBD1 (5 bases). CDR3 length: 14 residues. In germline, CDR1 is SNHLY, CDR2 FYNNEI. V lost 1 base, J lost 7 bases, and 10 bases lay in between. CDR3 coding DNA: TGTGCCAGCAGTGAAGAGGGGCAAGGTGAAAAACTGTTTTTT. Translated, it gives CASSEEGQGEKLFF.

This clone has only a few counts. This chain joins TRBV7-8 and TRBJ2-3; D is uncertain. This CDR3 is 17 amino acids long. Trimming pared 0 bases from V and 2 bases from J, leaving 15 bases between. CDR1 SGHVS and CDR2 FQNEAQ come from the germline V gene. CDR3 coding DNA: TGTGCCAGCAGCTTAGCGAGGCAGTCCCTGCCCACAGATACGCAGTATTTT. Residues: CASSLARQSLPTDTQYF.

V gene TRBV6-1 combines with J gene TRBJ2-7, with 7 positions matching TRBD1. This CDR3 spans 15 amino acids. V gave up 2 bases and J gave up 1 base; unmatched junction bases: 5. Germline V gene data show CDR1 as MNHNS and CDR2 as SASEGT. DNA of the CDR3: TGTGCCAGCAGTGAAACACGGGACAGTTCCTACGAGCAGTACTTC. It translates to CASSETRDSSYEQYF.

This chain connects TRBV13 to TRBJ1-3; no definite D call. Trimming cost V 3 bases and J 4 bases, with 13 bases left between them. The CDR3 consists of 15 residues. CDR1 is PRHDT and CDR2 is FYEKMQ in the germline V gene (reference sequence). CDR3 region: CASSFRRYVGNTIYF. The DNA for the CDR3 is TGTGCCAGCAGCTTTAGGCGGTACGTGGGAAACACCATATATTTT.

V usage is TRBV21-1 and J usage is TRBJ1-2; the DNA was not compared with TRBD1, the D call given in the table. TRBV21-1 corresponds to a pseudogene. The CDR3 sequence is 16 residues long. CDR3: CASSKIRDKRNYGYTF. The CDR3 DNA is TGTGCCAGCAGCAAGATCCGGGACAAGAGAAACTATGGCTACACCTTC.

The chain couples TRBV9 to TRBJ1-2; a weak D match, TRBD1 (5 bases). Germline loops: CDR1 SGDLS, CDR2 YYNGEE. Trimming stripped 0 bases from V and 2 bases from J, with 8 bases between. The CDR3 length is 14 residues. Here the CDR3 DNA reads TGTGCCAGCAGCGTAGCTGACAGCAACTATGGCTACACCTTC. This translates into CASSVADSNYGYTF.

V is TRBV10-3 and J is TRBJ2-5, with 11 positions matching TRBD2. V shed 10 bases and J 5 bases; nucleotides not matched to a gene: 9. The CDR3 loop spans 14 amino acids. CDR1 and CDR2 from the germline V gene are ENHRY and SYGVKD. The chain's CDR3 is CASYSGGAWETQYF. The CDR3 nucleotides read TGTGCCAGCTATAGCGGGGGGGCCTGGGAGACCCAGTACTTC.